This T cell receptor (beta chain) is drawn from a study of T cell responses to AZD1222 COVID-19 vaccine. About this clone itself: Its cognate antigen is unknown. One junction end disagrees with the germline gene, perhaps due to a read error.

Study-wide findings and caveats: White British donors predominated, females outnumbered males, and clonal diversity was possibly underestimated.

Assay: immunoSEQ multiplex PCR; the TCRdb copy retains only in-frame clones and omits some. The sample includes about 110,000 clones, more than 70% of them seen just once. Germline assignment: CDR1 SGHDN and CDR2 FVKESK. CDR3 size: 14 residues. This specimen was peripheral blood, taken on day 0 of AZD1222 vaccination. The origin of this receptor is an adult in good health. The chain employs TRBV14 and TRBJ1-2; D unclear. CDR3 in DNA: TGTGCCAGCAGTCAAGTCAAGGCCTGCTATGGCTACACCTTC. Translation: CASSQVKACYGYTF.